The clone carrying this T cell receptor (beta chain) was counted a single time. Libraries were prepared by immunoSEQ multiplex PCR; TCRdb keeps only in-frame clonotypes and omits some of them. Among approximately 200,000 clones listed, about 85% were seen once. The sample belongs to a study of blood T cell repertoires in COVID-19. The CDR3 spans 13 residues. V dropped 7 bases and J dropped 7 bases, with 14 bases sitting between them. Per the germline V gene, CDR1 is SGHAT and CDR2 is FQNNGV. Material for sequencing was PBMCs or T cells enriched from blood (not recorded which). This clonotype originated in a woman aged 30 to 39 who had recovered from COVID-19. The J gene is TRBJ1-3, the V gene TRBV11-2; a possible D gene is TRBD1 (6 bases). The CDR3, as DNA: TGTGCCAGCACCCGGACCACAGGGAACACCATATATTTT. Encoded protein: CASTRTTGNTIYF.